This entry features one T cell receptor beta chain sequence. Its specificity is unknown. It is likely a read error, because the conserved phenylalanine at the end of the CDR3 is missing. A modified ARM-PCR protocol with three rounds of nested PCR amplified TCRbeta. TCRdb passed the multiplex PCR reads through MiXCR, listing each CDR3 protein once. The sample has about 100,000 distinct CDR3 sequences; 65% are singletons. The template was RNA from unsorted bulk tissue. More than 3 cm separated this lung sample from the edge of the tumor. This record belongs to a study of tumor and adjacent non-tumor tissue in lung cancer. Study overall: Patients were aged roughly 30 to 76, 9 to 10 men and a handful of women, stage I to III.

General study findings and limits: Tumor repertoires had a smaller top 100 clone share than normal lung. Tumor tissue had significantly higher TCR diversity than normal lung. Patients with more diverse tumor TCRs had worse survival.

Sample: distant non-tumor lung tissue. The clonotype originates from a man aged 25 to 40 with non-small cell lung cancer.

The CDR3 protein is CASSYTGGGEQFL. CDR3 nucleotides: TGTGCCAGCAGCTACACAGGGGGGGGTGAGCAGTTCCTC. The chain uses TRBV11-3 and TRBJ2-1, with a possible D match to TRBD1 (8 bases). Trimming left V 4 bases short and J 9 bases short, with 13 bases between. CDR1 is SGHNT and CDR2 is YENEEA in the germline V gene. This CDR3 is built from 13 residues.